This T cell receptor beta chain stems from a study of beta chain features in type 1 diabetes. Findings and limits, study-wide: Patients' naive, central memory and Treg TCRB repertoires seemed closer to one another than those of healthy donors.

The sequenced template was cDNA made from the entire isolated RNA. The protocol was immunoSEQ multiplex PCR, while the TCRdb copy is restricted to in-frame clones and leaves out a portion. Among just over 600,000 clones listed, 15% were seen once. Regarding this clone: What it binds is not known.

The length of the CDR3 is 15 residues. Sequenced material: naive CD4+ T cells from blood. The gene calls are TRBV21-1 and TRBJ2-3; the tabulated D call, TRBD2, remains unverified against the DNA. TRBV21-1 is classified as a pseudogene. The origin of this receptor is a man younger than 35 in good health. This CDR3 reads CASSKGLAETDTQYF. The DNA of the CDR3 is TGTGCCAGCAGCAAGGGACTAGCTGAAACAGATACGCAGTATTTT.